This T cell receptor beta chain was identified during a study of Ad26.COV2.S vaccination and SARS-CoV-2 variants. Overall study: Each vaccinee took Ad26.COV2.S intramuscularly, once or twice 56 days apart.

The CDR3 runs to 14 residues. Trimming took 1 base from V and 7 from J, leaving 11 bases between them. Germline assignment: CDR1 SGHRS and CDR2 YFSETQ. Treatment described: 15 to 20 received Ad26.COV2.S at low or high dose, single or two shots; about 5 received placebo; per-sample allocation not given. It was on day 63 after the first vaccine or placebo injection that samples were taken. Profiled with immunoSEQ multiplex PCR; TCRdb holds only in-frame clones, not every one. The repertoire holds a few hundred thousand clones, around 89% seen once, with less than 4% in the top ten. The clonotype originates from a person aged 18 to 59 who received the Ad26.COV2.S COVID-19 vaccine or a placebo. Material: peripheral blood, obtained in a trial of Ad26.COV2.S vaccine versus placebo. The chain links TRBV5-1 to TRBJ1-4; D not certain. The CDR3 loop is CASSLPGVGEKLFF. In nucleotides, the CDR3 is TGCGCCAGCAGCTTGCCCGGGGTCGGTGAAAAACTGTTTTTT.